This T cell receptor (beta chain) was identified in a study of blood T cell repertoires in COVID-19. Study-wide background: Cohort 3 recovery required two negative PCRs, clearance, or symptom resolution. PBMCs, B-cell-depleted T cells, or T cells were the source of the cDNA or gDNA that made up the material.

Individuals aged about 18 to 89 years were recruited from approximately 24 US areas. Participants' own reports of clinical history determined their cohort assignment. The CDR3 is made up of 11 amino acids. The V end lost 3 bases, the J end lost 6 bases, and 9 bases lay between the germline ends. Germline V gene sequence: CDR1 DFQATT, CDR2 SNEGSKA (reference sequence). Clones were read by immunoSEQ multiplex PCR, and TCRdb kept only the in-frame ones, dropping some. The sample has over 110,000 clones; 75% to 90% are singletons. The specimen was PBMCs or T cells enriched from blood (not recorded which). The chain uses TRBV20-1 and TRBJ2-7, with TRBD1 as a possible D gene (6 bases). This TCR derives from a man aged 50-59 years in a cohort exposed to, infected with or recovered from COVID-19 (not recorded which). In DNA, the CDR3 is TGCAGTGCTAGGTGGGGGCCCGAGCAGTACTTC. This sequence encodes CSARWGPEQYF.